These 25 T cell receptor beta chains were sequenced from one sample in a study of blood T cell repertoires in COVID-19. Only in-frame clones appear in the TCRdb table, and some are missing; sequencing was by immunoSEQ multiplex PCR. The table records nearly 200,000 clones, around 84% of them present only once. The sample taken for sequencing was peripheral blood. The source is a human donor in a cohort sampled during active COVID-19.

CDR3 DNA sequence: TGTGCCAGCACCATTAGCTGGGGAAACACCATATATTTT. Amino acids: CASTISWGNTIYF. The rearrangement links TRBV7-2 to TRBJ1-3, with D uncertain. The V gene lost 7 bases and the J gene lost 4 bases, with 11 bases spanning the gap. The CDR3 contains 13 residues. From germline, CDR1 is SGHTA and CDR2 FQGNSA.

The gene calls are TRBV29-1 and TRBJ2-5; 9 bases are shared with TRBD1. The trim removed 6 bases at V and 4 bases at J, leaving 3 bases unmatched. This CDR3 is built from 12 residues. Germline V lookup: CDR1 SQVTM, CDR2 ANQGSEA. In DNA, the CDR3 is TGCAGCGTGGACAGGGGACGAGAGACCCAGTACTTC. Protein: CSVDRGRETQYF.

This clone was seen only once. V is TRBV24-1 and J is TRBJ2-7; 8 bases are a match to TRBD1. Germline trimming cut 9 bases from V and 2 bases from J; bases unmatched to any gene: 8. The CDR3 runs 14 residues. The germline V gene encodes CDR1 KGHDR and CDR2 SFDVKD. Here the CDR3 DNA reads TGTGCCACCGGAGGACAGGGCCAAACCTACGAGCAGTACTTC. Its protein product is CATGGQGQTYEQYF.

The chain employs TRBV2 and TRBJ2-7; TRBD1 agrees at 7 bases. Germline V gene data show CDR1 as SNHLY and CDR2 as FYNNEI. The CDR3 runs to 13 residues. Trimming removed 7 bases from V and 0 bases from J; junction bases left unmatched: 3. Here the CDR3 reads CASTWDSSYEQYF. Written as DNA, the CDR3 is TGTGCCAGCACCTGGGACAGCTCCTACGAGCAGTACTTC.

V usage is TRBV2 and J usage is TRBJ2-2, with TRBD2 matching over 9 bases. CDR1 and CDR2 from the germline V gene are SNHLY and FYNNEI. The CDR3 consists of 15 residues. Losses at the gene ends were 6 bases for V and 6 bases for J; bases not matched to a gene: 8. The CDR3, as DNA: TGTGCCAGCAGCGTAGCGGGAGAGGCGCCCGGGGAGCTGTTTTTT. This encodes CASSVAGEAPGELFF.

The genes are TRBV13 and TRBJ2-2, with TRBD2 identical over 9 bases. V lost 5 bases and J lost 4; bases outside the gene matches: 5. Looked up from germline, CDR1 is PRHDT and CDR2 is FYEKMQ (reference sequence). The CDR3 sequence is 15 residues long. The CDR3 DNA sequence: TGTGCCAGCAGCCCGGGACTAGCAGGCACCGGGGAGCTGTTTTTT. Translating it yields CASSPGLAGTGELFF.

V gene TRBV9 combines with J gene TRBJ2-5, with TRBD1 matching over 9 bases. The CDR3 runs 13 residues. Germline values: CDR1 SGDLS, CDR2 YYNGEE. V was pared by 0 bases and J by 7 bases, with 1 base of the junction left unmatched. This chain's CDR3 is CASSVATGGTQYF. The CDR3 nucleotides are TGTGCCAGCAGCGTAGCGACAGGGGGGACCCAGTACTTC.

The chain links TRBV4-1 to TRBJ2-5, with TRBD2 as a possible D gene (5 bases). Germline CDR1 is MGHRA and CDR2 is YSYEKL. The CDR3 has 16 amino acids. Trimming stripped 1 base from V and 5 bases from J, with 17 bases between. CDR3 sequence: CASSQGPPIARETQYF. DNA for the CDR3: TGCGCCAGCAGCCAAGGTCCCCCGATAGCGAGGGAGACCCAGTACTTC.

The rearrangement joins TRBV5-1 to TRBJ2-3, with D uncertain. This CDR3 region has 15 residues. Germline V gives CDR1 SGHRS, CDR2 YFSETQ. With 0 bases removed from V and 1 base from J, the gap between germline ends came to 9 bases. The CDR3 coding sequence is TGCGCCAGCAGCTTGGCTGTAGTGCGCACAGATACGCAGTATTTT. Translating gives CASSLAVVRTDTQYF.

The J gene is TRBJ2-3, the V gene TRBV5-1, with TRBD2 identical over 12 bases. The CDR3 contains 17 residues. Trimming cost V 6 bases and J 5 bases; bases outside gene matches: 13. Germline lookup yields CDR1 SGHRS and CDR2 YFSETQ. In DNA, the CDR3 is TGCGCCAGCACCTATCTAGCGGGGGGGCCTGTGGGAGATACGCAGTATTTT. Its translation is CASTYLAGGPVGDTQYF.

This chain joins TRBV6-2 or TRBV6-3 and TRBJ2-5, with TRBD1 as a possible D gene (6 bases). Trimming left V 5 bases short and J 5 bases short, with 18 bases between. The CDR3 covers 15 residues. Per germline, CDR1 MNHEY and CDR2 SVGEGT. The CDR3 loop is CASSRPTGSVETQYF. The CDR3 DNA is TGTGCCAGCAGTCGACCGACAGGTTCGGTGGAGACCCAGTACTTC.

The rearrangement links TRBV15 to TRBJ2-5; 7 bases fit TRBD1. After removal of 0 bases from V and 5 bases from J, the junction contained 6 bases not matched to a gene. Germline CDR1 is LNHNV and CDR2 is YYDKDF (reference sequence). This CDR3 has 15 residues. In DNA form, the CDR3 reads TGTGCCACCAGCAGAGAGGCAGGGGGTAGGGAGACCCAGTACTTC. This gives the protein CATSREAGGRETQYF.

This rearrangement joins TRBV12-3 or TRBV12-4 to TRBJ2-5, with 8 bases identical to TRBD2. V lost 10 bases, J lost 5 bases, and 9 bases stayed unmatched. The CDR3 consists of 13 residues. CDR3 protein: CATQREREETQYF. CDR3 in DNA: TGTGCCACCCAGCGGGAGCGGGAGGAGACCCAGTACTTC.

The V gene is TRBV2, the J gene TRBJ2-2; D call uncertain. V was trimmed by 4 bases and J by 1 base, leaving 7 bases between them. There are 14 residues in the CDR3. Looked up from germline, CDR1 is SNHLY and CDR2 is FYNNEI. The CDR3 coding sequence is TGTGCCAGCAGTGTTCAACAGAACACCGGGGAGCTGTTTTTT. Translating gives CASSVQQNTGELFF.

The genes are TRBV5-1 and TRBJ1-2, with 7 bases lining up with TRBD1. The CDR3 spans 15 residues. J gave up 1 base and V 1 base, and 4 bases lay outside the gene matches. From germline, CDR1 is SGHRS and CDR2 YFSETQ. The CDR3 region is CASSLFTGVNYGYTF. The CDR3 DNA sequence: TGCGCCAGCAGCTTGTTCACAGGGGTTAACTATGGCTACACCTTC.

The CDR3 DNA sequence: TGTGCCAGCAGCTGGGGGACAGGGGGCACTTTCCAGCAGTACTTC. Protein: CASSWGTGGTFQQYF. The chain links TRBV5-6 to TRBJ2-7, with 12 nucleotides matching TRBD1. This CDR3 is 15 amino acids long. CDR1 is SGHDT, CDR2 YYEEEE, per germline. V shed 3 bases, J shed 8 bases, and the junction held 9 bases outside the gene matches.

This chain uses TRBV28 with TRBJ2-7; D call uncertain. The CDR3 sequence is 12 residues long. Per germline, CDR1 MDHEN and CDR2 SYDVKM. Trimming left V 4 bases short and J 4 bases short, with 8 bases between. The chain's CDR3 is CASSSTRYEQYV. CDR3 bases: TGTGCCAGCAGTTCGACTCGATACGAGCAGTACGTC.

This chain uses TRBV5-6 with TRBJ1-5; no clear D. The germline gives CDR1 SGHDT, CDR2 YYEEEE. This CDR3 has 16 amino acids. Deletions cut 4 bases from V and 4 bases from J, with 18 bases between. The CDR3 DNA sequence: TGTGCCAGCAGCCACAGTTATCGACGGGGTAATCAGCCCCAGCATTTT. It yields the protein CASSHSYRRGNQPQHF.

This clone was counted between two and nine times. The chain links TRBV3-1 (or the pseudogene TRBV3-2) to TRBJ1-2; the match to TRBD1 covers 9 bases. The CDR3 consists of 12 residues. V was pared by 4 bases and J by 7 bases, with 1 base of the junction left unmatched. Germline CDR1 is LGHDT and CDR2 is YNNKEL (reference sequence). Here the CDR3 reads CASSPGQGGYTF. CDR3 DNA: TGTGCCAGCAGCCCGGGACAGGGTGGCTACACCTTC.

The chain combines TRBV15 with TRBJ2-2; a weak D match, TRBD1 (6 bases). V lost 7 bases and J lost 7, with 16 bases in between. The CDR3 consists of 14 residues. Germline V gives CDR1 LNHNV, CDR2 YYDKDF (reference sequence). The CDR3 is CATNYLQGHGELFF. CDR3 nucleotide sequence: TGTGCCACCAATTATCTCCAGGGGCACGGGGAGCTGTTTTTT.

The V gene is TRBV19, the J gene TRBJ1-2, with TRBD1 matching over 7 bases. The V gene's germline CDR1 is LNHDA and CDR2 SQIVND (reference sequence). V shed 5 bases, J shed 8 bases, and the junction held 5 bases outside the gene matches. This CDR3 spans 12 amino acids. The CDR3 DNA sequence: TGTGCCAGTAGTCCTACAGGGGTCGGCTACACCTTC. Amino acid sequence: CASSPTGVGYTF.

The rearrangement links TRBV5-5 to TRBJ1-2; D gene uncertain. Germline V CDR1 and CDR2: SGHKS, YYEKEE (reference sequence). The CDR3 runs 12 residues. The V gene lost 1 base and the J gene lost 7 bases, with 8 bases spanning the gap. Here the CDR3 DNA reads TGTGCCAGCAGCTTGTTAGGGAGTGGCTACACCTTC. As protein: CASSLLGSGYTF.

The chain combines TRBV7-9 with TRBJ2-1, with D tentatively TRBD1 (5 bases). The CDR3 spans 12 residues. Trimming took 3 bases from V and 6 from J, leaving 6 bases between them. Germline V gene data show CDR1 as SEHNR and CDR2 as FQNEAQ (reference sequence). DNA for the CDR3: TGTGCCAGCAGCTTGACAGTCAATGAGCAGTTCTTC. As protein: CASSLTVNEQFF.

This clone has just one count. The chain employs TRBV28 and TRBJ2-3; 8 bases map to TRBD1. Germline assignment: CDR1 MDHEN and CDR2 SYDVKM. The CDR3 contains 16 residues. V shed 6 bases, J shed 0 bases, and the junction held 8 bases outside the gene matches. The CDR3 coding sequence is TGTGCCAGCAGGGGAGACAGGGGAAGCAGCACAGATACGCAGTATTTT. Its protein is CASRGDRGSSTDTQYF.

This rearrangement joins TRBV15 to TRBJ2-3; TRBD2 aligns across 7 bases. This CDR3 region has 16 residues. V shed 1 base and J 3 bases; nucleotides not matched to a gene: 7. Germline CDR1 reads LNHNV; CDR2 reads YYDKDF (reference sequence). CDR3 loop: CATSRGSGKTTDTQYF. CDR3 coding DNA: TGTGCCACCAGCAGAGGAAGCGGGAAAACGACAGATACGCAGTATTTT.